The sequence of this T cell receptor (beta chain) was determined in a study of monozygotic twins with inflammatory bowel disease. Findings and caveats of the study: Compared with healthy twins, IBD patients shared fewer clonotypes with others, especially with disease activity.

Unsorted whole blood yielded the total RNA, with T cells left unselected. The UMIs contained a 6-nucleotide sample barcode. They were added by template switching during cDNA synthesis. Each CDR3 protein gets one entry in TCRdb, which reprocessed the 5' RACE reads and gives no DNA. The repertoire shows approximately 390,000 distinct CDR3 sequences; the top ten hold 2.4%. As concerns this clonotype: What it binds is not known.

The sequencing input was blood. This clonotype was sampled from a human donor with ulcerative colitis or Crohn's disease, or a healthy co-twin of an affected twin (not recorded which).

The CDR3 is CASSLRSGQNYEQYF. This rearrangement joins TRBV12-3 or TRBV12-4 to TRBJ2-7. This CDR3 region has 15 residues.